The sample holds a few counts of the clone carrying this TCR beta chain. Antigen specificity is unknown. Both 60 Vbeta primers and 13 Jbeta primers went into the PCR. The repertoire was sequenced with immunoSEQ multiplex PCR; TCRdb's copy has only in-frame clones and lacks some. This repertoire shows around 190,000 clones, under 9.5% found once; its top ten account for 1% to 1.5%. Germline CDR1 and CDR2: SGHDN and FVKESK. The CDR3 has 15 residues. The V and J ends lost 5 bases and 2 bases respectively, with 13 bases between them. The record originates from a study of cytomegalovirus exposure and HLA in healthy donors. Overall study results and limits: TCR beta sequences reportedly predicted most subjects' HLA-A and HLA-B alleles accurately. For cytomegalovirus status, the classifier reportedly gave diagnoses with high specificity and sensitivity. Later work found most CMV-associated TCR beta chains apparently HLA-restricted.

These donors counted as nominally healthy when sampled, but unrecorded immune exposures were likely. J is TRBJ2-1 and V is TRBV14; D may be TRBD2 (6 bases). The clonotype comes from a woman in her 30s in good health and CMV-seropositive. The sample taken for sequencing was PBMCs. CDR3 region: CASSSFSGAYNEQFF. The CDR3 DNA follows: TGTGCCAGCAGCTCGTTTAGCGGAGCCTACAATGAGCAGTTCTTC.